This T cell receptor (beta chain) stems from a study of shared T cell receptors in the human thymus. Method: immunoSEQ multiplex PCR; TCRdb's copy keeps in-frame clones and lacks some. Seen here are more than 550,000 clones, 80% to 90% observed once, and the top ten hold roughly 0.01%. The CDR3 is 15 residues long. Trimming pared 3 bases from V and 3 bases from J, leaving 15 bases between. CDR1 MGHRA and CDR2 YSYEKL come from the germline V gene. This sample also appeared in a second study, on human thymus T cells. That publication notes: The authors found apparently biased V and J gene usage in thymic and blood repertoires. Thymic repertoires of unrelated individuals were reported in related research to overlap highly.

The TCR comes from a girl under three years old with a congenital heart defect. The sequencing sample was made of thymocytes. The V and J genes are TRBV4-1 and TRBJ2-7; TRBD1 might be the D (5 bases). The CDR3 nucleotides are TGCGCCAGCAGCCAGGATCTCCGACAGAACTACGAGCAGTACTTC. It specifies CASSQDLRQNYEQYF.